This is a list of T cell receptor beta chains from one sample in a study of Ad26.COV2.S vaccination and SARS-CoV-2 variants. TCRdb's table, derived via immunoSEQ multiplex PCR, lists solely in-frame clones and lacks some. Seen here are around 450,000 clones, 80% to 90% observed once, and the top ten hold around 1.8%. The starting material was peripheral blood, obtained in a trial of Ad26.COV2.S vaccine versus placebo. The receptors shown here come from a person aged 18-60 years who received the Ad26.COV2.S COVID-19 vaccine or a placebo. Each CDR3 is given with its conserved first and last residue. D genes are given only for firm matches. Clone size appears in some rows only: once, few, many, or a class for an expanded clone.

TGTGCCAGTAGTATGAGGACAGTTTACAATGAGCAGTTCTTC CASSMRTVYNEQFF NA TRBV19 NA TRBJ2-1
TGCGCCAGCAGCGGACCGGGACAGGGGCACGAGCAGTACTTC CASSGPGQGHEQYF NA TRBV4-1 TRBD1 TRBJ2-7
TGTGCCAGCAGCCAAGCGGCAGGGGGTGGCTACACCTTC CASSQAAGGGYTF once TRBV3-1/TRBV3-2 TRBD1 TRBJ1-2
TGTGCCACCAGAGGCGGAACGGACTCCTACGAGCAGTACTTC CATRGGTDSYEQYF NA TRBV25-1 NA TRBJ2-7
TGTGCCAGCAGTGAAGCGCTAACAGGGAATAATTCACCCCTCCACTTT CASSEALTGNNSPLHF NA TRBV2 NA TRBJ1-6
TGCAGCGTTGAAGATACGGGACAGGGCACTGAAGCTTTCTTT CSVEDTGQGTEAFF NA TRBV29-1 TRBD1 TRBJ1-1
TGTGCCAGCAGCAACGGGACTAGCGGGGTGACAGATACGCAGTATTTT CASSNGTSGVTDTQYF NA TRBV11-3 TRBD2 TRBJ2-3
TGTGCCAGCAGCTTGGGACAGGGGGTACTCACCGGGGAGCTGTTTTTT CASSLGQGVLTGELFF NA TRBV5-6 TRBD1 TRBJ2-2
TGCAGTGCTAGCGTAACAGATACGCAGTATTTT CSASVTDTQYF NA TRBV20-1 NA TRBJ2-3
TGTGCCAGCAGCTTAGGCCCGGGACTAGAAGAGAGCGAGCAGTACTTC CASSLGPGLEESEQYF NA TRBV13 TRBD2 TRBJ2-7
TGTGCCAGCAGAGCGGGAATTTCCTACGAGCAGTACTTC CASRAGISYEQYF NA TRBV6-5 TRBD2 TRBJ2-7
TGCGCCAGCAGCGAAACAGGGATGGATCAGCCCCAGCATTTT CASSETGMDQPQHF NA TRBV5-1 NA TRBJ1-5
TGTGCCACCAATCAGGGGGCGAGGGAAAAACTGTTTTTT CATNQGAREKLFF NA TRBV7-6 TRBD1 TRBJ1-4
TGTGCCAGCAGCTTAAGGCGGCGCCTAGCGGGGGGGCAGTTCTTC CASSLRRRLAGGQFF NA TRBV7-2 TRBD2 TRBJ2-1
TGTGCCAGCAGCCAAGAATCTATCTATGCGGGTGGAGGATACGAGCAGTTCTTC CASSQESIYAGGGYEQFF few TRBV4-2 NA TRBJ2-1
TGTGCCAGCAGCGTAGAGGGCGTTAAGGTCGATGAGCAGTTCTTC CASSVEGVKVDEQFF NA TRBV9 NA TRBJ2-1
TGTGCCAGCAGTTTAGCGCTTGGGGGAGAAGCTTTCTTT CASSLALGGEAFF NA TRBV12-3/TRBV12-4 NA TRBJ1-1
TGTGCCAGCAGCCAAGATCTCGGACTAGCGGGCCACCAAGAGACCCAGTACTTC CASSQDLGLAGHQETQYF NA TRBV3-1/TRBV3-2 TRBD2 TRBJ2-5
TGTGCCAGTAGTATCGGAGGGAGCTCTGGGGCCAACGTCCTGACTTTC CASSIGGSSGANVLTF many TRBV19 NA TRBJ2-6
TGTGCCTGGGAACGACAGGGGTTCAACGAGCAGTACTTC CAWERQGFNEQYF once TRBV30 TRBD1 TRBJ2-7
TGTGCCAGCAGTTTTAGTTCGGGTAACTATGGCTACACCTTC CASSFSSGNYGYTF NA TRBV28 NA TRBJ1-2
TGTGCCAGCAGCTTAGTCGGTGGGGGGAACATTCAGTACTTC CASSLVGGGNIQYF NA TRBV7-2 NA TRBJ2-4
TGTGCCAGCAGCCAAACCGGGGTTTACGAGCAGTACTTC CASSQTGVYEQYF once TRBV2 NA TRBJ2-7
TGTGCCAGCAGCCTCGGACTATCTAGCACAGATACGCAGTATTTT CASSLGLSSTDTQYF NA TRBV5-4 NA TRBJ2-3